This T cell receptor beta chain comes out of a study of T cell repertoires in cytomegalovirus infection. About the study: Well-studied HLA-B-restricted epitopes and recently identified HLA-C-restricted epitopes of CMV were both used in the study.

This clonotype was observed a few times. Its antigen remains unknown. TCRdb re-analysed the reads in MiXCR, keeping a single row per CDR3 protein. The data contain roughly 990,000 distinct CDR3 sequences, around 30% of them singletons. The CDR3 covers 14 residues. V dropped 0 bases and J dropped 3 bases, with 8 bases sitting between them. Germline V gives CDR1 MNHNY, CDR2 SVGAGI (reference sequence). The gene calls are TRBV6-6 and TRBJ1-1, with D possibly matching TRBD1 (5 bases). This receptor was identified in a human donor in good health (CMV status not recorded). Some clones in this sample may be carry-over from other donors' samples. Sequences were derived from cultured CD8+ T cells from PBMCs, sampled from culture after CMV antigen stimulation. The CDR3 loop reads CASSYSGEHTEAFF. Here the CDR3 DNA reads TGTGCCAGCAGTTACTCGGGGGAGCACACTGAAGCTTTCTTT.